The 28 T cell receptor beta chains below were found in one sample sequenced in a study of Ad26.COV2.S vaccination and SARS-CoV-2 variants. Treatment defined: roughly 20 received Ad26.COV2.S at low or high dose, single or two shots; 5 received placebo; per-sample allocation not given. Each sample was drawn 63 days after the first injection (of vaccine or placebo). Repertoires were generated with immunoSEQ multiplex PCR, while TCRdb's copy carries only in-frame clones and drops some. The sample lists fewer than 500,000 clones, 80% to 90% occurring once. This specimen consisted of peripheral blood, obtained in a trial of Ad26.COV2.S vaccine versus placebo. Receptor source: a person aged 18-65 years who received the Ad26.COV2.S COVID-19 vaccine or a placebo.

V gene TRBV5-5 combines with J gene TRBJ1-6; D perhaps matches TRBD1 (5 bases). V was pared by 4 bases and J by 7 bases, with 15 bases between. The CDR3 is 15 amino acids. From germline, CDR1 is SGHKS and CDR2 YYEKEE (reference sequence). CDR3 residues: CASSASRGSNSPLHF. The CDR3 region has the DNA TGTGCCAGCAGCGCGTCACGGGGGTCAAATTCACCCCTCCACTTT.

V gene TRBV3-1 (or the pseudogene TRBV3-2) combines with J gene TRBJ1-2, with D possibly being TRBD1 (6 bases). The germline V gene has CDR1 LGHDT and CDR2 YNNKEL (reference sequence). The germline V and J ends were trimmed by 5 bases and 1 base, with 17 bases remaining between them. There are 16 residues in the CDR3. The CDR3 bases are TGTGCCAGCAGCTCCGGGACATCGTTTTTTAACTATGGCTACACCTTC. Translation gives CASSSGTSFFNYGYTF.

The CDR3: CASSLKGGGTGNTIYF. DNA of the CDR3: TGCGCCAGCAGCCTCAAGGGGGGGGGCACTGGAAACACCATATATTTT. V gene TRBV4-1 combines with J gene TRBJ1-3; possible D gene TRBD1, 6 bases. The V and J ends lost 4 bases and 2 bases respectively, with 15 bases between them. CDR1 and CDR2 (germline): MGHRA, YSYEKL. The CDR3 spans 16 residues.

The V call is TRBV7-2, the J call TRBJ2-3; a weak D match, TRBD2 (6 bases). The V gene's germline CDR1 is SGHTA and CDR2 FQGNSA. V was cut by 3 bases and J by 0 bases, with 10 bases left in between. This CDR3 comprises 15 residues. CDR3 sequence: CASSLGGMSTDTQYF. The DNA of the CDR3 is TGTGCCAGCAGCTTGGGCGGGATGAGCACAGATACGCAGTATTTT.

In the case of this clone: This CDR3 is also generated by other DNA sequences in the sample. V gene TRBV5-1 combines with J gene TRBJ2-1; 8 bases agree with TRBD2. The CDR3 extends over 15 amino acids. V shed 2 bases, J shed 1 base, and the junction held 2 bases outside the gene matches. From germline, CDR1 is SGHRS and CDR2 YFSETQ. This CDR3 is CASSLAGDSYNEQFF. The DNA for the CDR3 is TGCGCCAGCAGCTTAGCGGGAGATTCCTACAATGAGCAGTTCTTC.

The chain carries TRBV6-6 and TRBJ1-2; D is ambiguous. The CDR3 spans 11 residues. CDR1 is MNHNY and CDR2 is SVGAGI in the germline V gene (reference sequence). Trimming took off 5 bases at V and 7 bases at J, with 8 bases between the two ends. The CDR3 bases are TGTGCCAGCAGTCCGAGCCTTGGCTACACCTTC. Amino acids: CASSPSLGYTF.

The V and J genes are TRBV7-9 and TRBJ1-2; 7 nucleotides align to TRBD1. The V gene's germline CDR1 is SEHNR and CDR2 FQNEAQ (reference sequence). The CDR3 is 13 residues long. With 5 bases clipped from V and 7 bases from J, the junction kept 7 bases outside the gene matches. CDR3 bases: TGTGCCAGCAGCCAATCGACAGGGACTGGCTACACCTTC. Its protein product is CASSQSTGTGYTF. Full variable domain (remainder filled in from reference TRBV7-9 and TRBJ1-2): DTGVSQNPRHKITKRGQNVTFRCDPISEHNRLYWYRQTLGQGPEFLTYFQNEAQLEKSRLLSDRFSAERPKGSFSTLEIQRTEQGDSAMYLCASSQSTGTGYTFGSGTRLTVV.

CDR3 amino acids: CSVRTRITDTQYF. DNA of the CDR3: TGCAGCGTTCGGACAAGGATCACAGATACGCAGTATTTT. This sequence joins TRBV29-1 and TRBJ2-3; tentatively, D is TRBD1 (5 bases). The germline V and J ends were trimmed by 5 bases and 2 bases, with 11 bases remaining between them. CDR3 length: 13 residues. Looked up from germline, CDR1 is SQVTM and CDR2 is ANQGSEA.

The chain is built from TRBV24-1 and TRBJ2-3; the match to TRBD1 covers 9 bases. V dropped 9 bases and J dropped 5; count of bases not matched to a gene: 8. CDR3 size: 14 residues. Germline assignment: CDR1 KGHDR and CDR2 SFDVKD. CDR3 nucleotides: TGTGCCACCCGGGACAGGGCCTTGCTAGATACGCAGTATTTT. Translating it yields CATRDRALLDTQYF.

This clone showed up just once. The CDR3 DNA is TGCGCCAGCAGGGAGGAGAACACCGGGGAGCTGTTTTTT. Translating gives CASREENTGELFF. The chain joins TRBV5-1 to TRBJ2-2; a possible D gene is TRBD2 (5 bases). Germline-derived CDR1 and CDR2 are SGHRS and YFSETQ. CDR3 size: 13 residues. V was pared by 5 bases and J by 1 base, with 6 bases between.

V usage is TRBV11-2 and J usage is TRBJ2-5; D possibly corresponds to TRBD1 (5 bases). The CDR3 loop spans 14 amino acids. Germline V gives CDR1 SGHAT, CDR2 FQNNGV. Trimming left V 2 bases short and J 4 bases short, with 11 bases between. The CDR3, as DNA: TGTGCCAGCAGCTTAACGCAAGGGGTAGAGACCCAGTACTTC. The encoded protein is CASSLTQGVETQYF.

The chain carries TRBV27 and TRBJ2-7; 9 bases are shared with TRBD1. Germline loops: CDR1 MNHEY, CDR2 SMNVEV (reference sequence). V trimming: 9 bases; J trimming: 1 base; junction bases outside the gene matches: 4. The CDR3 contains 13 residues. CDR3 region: CARDRGPSYEQYV. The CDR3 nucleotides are TGTGCCAGGGACAGGGGTCCTTCCTACGAGCAGTACGTC.

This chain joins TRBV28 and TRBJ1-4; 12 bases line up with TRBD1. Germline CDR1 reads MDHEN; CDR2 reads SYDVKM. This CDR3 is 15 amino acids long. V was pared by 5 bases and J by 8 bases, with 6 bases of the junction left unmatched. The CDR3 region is CASSSSGTGGEKLFF. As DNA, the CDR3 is TGTGCCAGCAGTAGCTCCGGGACAGGGGGCGAAAAACTGTTTTTT.

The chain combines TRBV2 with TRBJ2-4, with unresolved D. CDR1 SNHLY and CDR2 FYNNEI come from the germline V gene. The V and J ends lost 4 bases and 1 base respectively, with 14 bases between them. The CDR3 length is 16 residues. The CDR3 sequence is CASSVWARVAKNIQYF. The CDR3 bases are TGTGCCAGCAGTGTTTGGGCGCGTGTGGCCAAAAACATTCAGTACTTC.

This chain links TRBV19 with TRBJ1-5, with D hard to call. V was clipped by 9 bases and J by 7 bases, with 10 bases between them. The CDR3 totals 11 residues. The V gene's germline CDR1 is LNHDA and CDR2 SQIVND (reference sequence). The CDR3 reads CASSRGQPQHF. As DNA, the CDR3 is TGTGCCAGCTCCCGCGGGCAGCCCCAGCATTTT.

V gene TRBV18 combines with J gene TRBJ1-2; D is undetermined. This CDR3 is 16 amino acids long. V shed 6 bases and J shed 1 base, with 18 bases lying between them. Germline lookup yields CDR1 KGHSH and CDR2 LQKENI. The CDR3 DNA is TGTGCCAGCTCCCCCCTGGGAGGACGAGTTAACTATGGCTACACCTTC. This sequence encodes CASSPLGGRVNYGYTF.

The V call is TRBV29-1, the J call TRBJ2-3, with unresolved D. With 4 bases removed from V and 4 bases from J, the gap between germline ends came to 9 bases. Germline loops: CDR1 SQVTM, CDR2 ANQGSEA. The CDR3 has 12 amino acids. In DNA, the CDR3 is TGCAGCGTTGCACTGCTCGCAGATACGCAGTATTTT. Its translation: CSVALLADTQYF.

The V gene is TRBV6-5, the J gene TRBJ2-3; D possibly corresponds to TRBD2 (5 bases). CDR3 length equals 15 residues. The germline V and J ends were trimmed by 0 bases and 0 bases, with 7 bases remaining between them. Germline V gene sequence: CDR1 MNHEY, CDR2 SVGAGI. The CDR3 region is CASSYSAGSTDTQYF. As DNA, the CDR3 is TGTGCCAGCAGTTACTCCGCGGGTAGCACAGATACGCAGTATTTT.

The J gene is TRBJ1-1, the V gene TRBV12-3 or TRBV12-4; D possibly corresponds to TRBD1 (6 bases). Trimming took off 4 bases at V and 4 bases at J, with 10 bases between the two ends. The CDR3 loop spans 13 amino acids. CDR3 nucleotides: TGTGCCAGCAGTTCGGACAGCTTCACTGAAGCTTTCTTT. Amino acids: CASSSDSFTEAFF.

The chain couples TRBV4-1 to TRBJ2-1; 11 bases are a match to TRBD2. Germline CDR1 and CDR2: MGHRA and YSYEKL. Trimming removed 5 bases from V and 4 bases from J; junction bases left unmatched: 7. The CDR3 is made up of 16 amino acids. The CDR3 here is CASSYRASGRYNEQFF. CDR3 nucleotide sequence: TGCGCCAGCAGCTACCGTGCTAGCGGGAGGTACAATGAGCAGTTCTTC.

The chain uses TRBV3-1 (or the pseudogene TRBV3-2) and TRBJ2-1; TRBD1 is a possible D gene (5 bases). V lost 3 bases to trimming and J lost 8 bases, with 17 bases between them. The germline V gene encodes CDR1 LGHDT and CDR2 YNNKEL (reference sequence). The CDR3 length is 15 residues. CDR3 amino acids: CASSHRGALVDEQFF. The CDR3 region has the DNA TGTGCCAGCAGCCATCGTGGGGCCCTGGTCGATGAGCAGTTCTTC.

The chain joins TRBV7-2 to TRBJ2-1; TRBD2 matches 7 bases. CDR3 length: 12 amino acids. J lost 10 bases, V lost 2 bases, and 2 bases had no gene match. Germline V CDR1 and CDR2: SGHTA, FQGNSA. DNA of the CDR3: TGTGCCAGCAGCTTATACGGGGGGGAGCAGTTCTTC. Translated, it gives CASSLYGGEQFF.

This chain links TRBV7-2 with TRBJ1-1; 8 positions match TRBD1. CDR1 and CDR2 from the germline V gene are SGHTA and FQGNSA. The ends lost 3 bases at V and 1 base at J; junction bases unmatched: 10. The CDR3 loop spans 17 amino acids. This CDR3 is CASSFGPGTGRNTEAFF. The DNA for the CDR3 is TGTGCCAGCAGCTTCGGGCCCGGGACAGGACGGAACACTGAAGCTTTCTTT.

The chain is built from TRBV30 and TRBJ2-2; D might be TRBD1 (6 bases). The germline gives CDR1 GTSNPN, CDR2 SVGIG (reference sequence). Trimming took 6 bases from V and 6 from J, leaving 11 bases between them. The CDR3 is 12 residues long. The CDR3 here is CACYRAPGELFF. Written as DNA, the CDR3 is TGTGCCTGCTACAGGGCGCCCGGGGAGCTGTTTTTT. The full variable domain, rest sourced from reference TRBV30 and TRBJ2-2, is SQTIHQWPATLVQPVGSPLSLECTVEGTSNPNLYWYRQAAGRGLQLLFYSVGIGQISSEVPQNLSASRPQDRQFILSSKKLLLSDSGFYLCACYRAPGELFFGEGSRLTVL.

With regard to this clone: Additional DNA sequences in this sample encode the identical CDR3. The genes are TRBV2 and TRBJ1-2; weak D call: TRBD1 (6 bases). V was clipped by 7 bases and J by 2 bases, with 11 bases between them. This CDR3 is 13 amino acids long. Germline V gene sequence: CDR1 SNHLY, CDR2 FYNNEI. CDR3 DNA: TGTGCCAGCACCCCCGGACAGAACTATGGCTACACCTTC. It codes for CASTPGQNYGYTF.

CDR3 DNA sequence: TGTGCCAGCAGTTTCACAGGGGCGCCGACGGGTGAAAAACTGTTTTTT. Amino acid sequence: CASSFTGAPTGEKLFF. The chain recombines TRBV7-9 with TRBJ1-4, with 7 bases fitting TRBD1. Germline values: CDR1 SEHNR, CDR2 FQNEAQ (reference sequence). This CDR3 region has 16 residues. After removal of 6 bases from V and 7 bases from J, the junction contained 14 bases not matched to a gene.

The CDR3 DNA follows: TGTGCCAGCAGCTCCCGGGCCAACTACAATGAGCAGTTCTTC. It encodes CASSSRANYNEQFF. The V and J genes are TRBV7-3 and TRBJ2-1; D is undetermined. Per the germline V gene, CDR1 is SGHTA and CDR2 is FQGTGA. The CDR3 has 14 residues. V lost 4 bases to trimming and J lost 3 bases, with 10 bases between them.

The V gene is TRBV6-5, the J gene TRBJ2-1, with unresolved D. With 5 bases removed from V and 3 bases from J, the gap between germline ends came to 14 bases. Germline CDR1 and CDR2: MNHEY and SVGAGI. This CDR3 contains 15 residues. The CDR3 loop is CASSPHLSGYNEQFF. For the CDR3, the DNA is TGTGCCAGCAGTCCGCACTTATCGGGCTACAATGAGCAGTTCTTC.